The text below deals with one T cell receptor (beta chain). What it binds is unknown. Sequencing used immunoSEQ multiplex PCR; TCRdb keeps in-frame clones, though not all of them. This sample has 55,000 to 65,000 clones; roughly 90% occur once, and the top ten carry roughly 25%. This record comes from a study of OX40 agonist ivuxolimab in advanced cancers. Study as a whole: With ivuxolimab, an agonistic anti-OX40 (CD134) antibody, patients were treated.

The study's findings and limits: Low normalized clonal expansion also occurred in some nonresponding patients.

V shed 3 bases, J shed 2 bases, and the junction held 11 bases outside the gene matches. CDR1 is MDHEN, CDR2 SYDVKM, per germline. The CDR3 loop spans 17 amino acids. This specimen was CD4+ or CD8+ T cells sorted from blood, taken in a trial of the OX40 agonist ivuxolimab. This clonotype was sampled from an adult with an advanced solid tumor such as melanoma, head and neck, liver or kidney cancer. This chain connects TRBV28 to TRBJ2-3; 7 nucleotides align to TRBD1. The chain's CDR3 is CASSFPQTGTNTDTQYF. DNA for the CDR3: TGTGCCAGCAGTTTCCCCCAGACAGGGACAAACACAGATACGCAGTATTTT.